These 26 T cell receptor beta chains originate from one sample sequenced in a study of tumour-infiltrating T cells in Burkitt lymphoma. Repertoires were generated with immunoSEQ multiplex PCR, while TCRdb's copy carries only in-frame clones and drops some. The data show roughly 15,000 clones, 75% seen once. The sequencing sample was made of tumor tissue. All receptors derive from a human donor with diffuse large B-cell lymphoma.

The chain carries TRBV19 and TRBJ1-4; tentative D call: TRBD1 (5 bases). This CDR3 has 13 residues. Germline V gives CDR1 LNHDA, CDR2 SQIVND (reference sequence). The V end was cut by 4 bases, the J end by 8 bases, with 11 bases between. The CDR3, as DNA: TGTGCCAGTAGTACCCAGGGATGGGAAAAACTGTTTTTT. As protein: CASSTQGWEKLFF. The whole variable domain, filled in from reference TRBV19 and TRBJ1-4, reads DGGITQSPKYLFRKEGQNVTLSCEQNLNHDAMYWYRQDPGQGLRLIYYSQIVNDFQKGDIAEGYSVSREKKESFPLTVTSAQKNPTAFYLCASSTQGWEKLFFGSGTQLSVL.

The genes are TRBV28 and TRBJ1-2; TRBD1 is a possible D gene (6 bases). CDR1 is MDHEN, CDR2 SYDVKM, per germline. Trimming cost V 4 bases and J 5 bases, with 11 bases left between them. This CDR3 comprises 13 residues. The CDR3 region has the DNA TGTGCCAGCAGTTGGGGGGGGCAGTATGGCTACACCTTC. Its protein is CASSWGGQYGYTF.

This clone is medium-sized within its sample. The rearrangement links TRBV27 to TRBJ1-4, with 10 bases identical to TRBD1. The junction had 15 bases not matched to a gene; V was cut back by 6 bases and J by 8 bases. The CDR3 loop spans 17 amino acids. Looked up from germline, CDR1 is MNHEY and CDR2 is SMNVEV (reference sequence). This chain's CDR3 is CASRLGTGALRPEKLFF. DNA of the CDR3: TGTGCCAGCAGACTCGGGACAGGGGCCCTTCGGCCCGAAAAACTGTTTTTT.

DNA of the CDR3: TGTGCCAGCAGGGGGACAGGGAACACTGAAGCTTTCTTT. This encodes CASRGTGNTEAFF. This chain links TRBV6-1 with TRBJ1-1, with 8 nucleotides matching TRBD1. Germline CDR1 is MNHNS and CDR2 is SASEGT. This CDR3 comprises 13 residues. Trimming cost V 6 bases and J 1 base; bases outside gene matches: 1.

The V and J genes are TRBV10-3 and TRBJ2-7; tentative D call: TRBD1 (6 bases). Germline V gives CDR1 ENHRY, CDR2 SYGVKD. V gave up 3 bases and J gave up 3 bases, with 6 bases separating them. CDR3 size: 12 residues. The CDR3 loop is CAISEQGYEQYV. DNA of the CDR3: TGTGCCATCAGTGAACAGGGCTACGAGCAGTACGTC.

A note on this clone: The sample carries other DNA sequences with the same CDR3. The rearrangement uses TRBV5-1 and TRBJ1-1; D perhaps matches TRBD1 (5 bases). Trimming shortened V by 7 bases and J by 2 bases, and 15 bases separated the two germline ends. The germline CDR1 and CDR2 sequences are SGHRS and YFSETQ. The CDR3 is 14 amino acids. Written as DNA, the CDR3 is TGCGCCAGCCAGCAGCGGAGGGGAAACACTGAAGCTTTCTTT. Its protein product is CASQQRRGNTEAFF. The whole variable domain, remainder taken from reference TRBV5-1 and TRBJ1-1, is KAGVTQTPRYLIKTRGQQVTLSCSPISGHRSVSWYQQTPGQGLQFLFEYFSETQRNKGNFPGRFSGRQFSNSRSEMNVSTLELGDSALYLCASQQRRGNTEAFFGQGTRLTVV.

The CDR3: CARSRQGTFSYEQYV. DNA of the CDR3: TGTGCCAGAAGTAGACAGGGGACCTTCTCCTACGAGCAGTACGTC. The V and J genes are TRBV5-3 and TRBJ2-7, with 8 bases that match TRBD1. TRBV5-3 is flagged as an ORF with uncertain function. This CDR3 region has 15 residues. The trim removed 5 bases at V and 0 bases at J, leaving 7 bases unmatched.

The chain is built from TRBV27 and TRBJ2-7, with 8 nucleotides matching TRBD2. J was trimmed by 1 base and V by 8 bases; bases with no gene match: 7. The CDR3 covers 14 residues. Looked up from germline, CDR1 is MNHEY and CDR2 is SMNVEV (reference sequence). DNA of the CDR3: TGTGCCAGCGGGTTGACTAGCGCATCCTACGAGCAGTACTTC. Translation: CASGLTSASYEQYF.

This chain connects TRBV2 to TRBJ2-3, with D maybe TRBD1 (5 bases). Deletions cut 1 base from V and 6 bases from J, with 23 bases between. Germline CDR1 reads SNHLY; CDR2 reads FYNNEI. The CDR3 loop spans 18 amino acids. The CDR3 is CASSEGKGREPPRDTQYF. The CDR3 DNA reads as TGTGCCAGCAGTGAAGGGAAGGGCAGGGAACCTCCGAGGGATACGCAGTATTTT.

The rearrangement joins TRBV13 to TRBJ2-3; 8 nucleotides align to TRBD1. V trimming: 0 bases; J trimming: 6 bases; junction bases outside the gene matches: 8. This CDR3 contains 16 residues. Germline V CDR1 and CDR2: PRHDT, FYEKMQ (reference sequence). CDR3 loop: CASSLGATGALDTQYF. The CDR3 bases are TGTGCCAGCAGCTTAGGAGCGACAGGGGCTTTGGATACGCAGTATTTT.

The V and J genes are TRBV29-1 and TRBJ1-2; D possibly corresponds to TRBD1 (6 bases). The CDR3 is 16 residues long. Trimming took 5 bases from V and 2 from J, leaving 21 bases between them. Germline V lookup: CDR1 SQVTM, CDR2 ANQGSEA. The CDR3 sequence: CSVLEFGQGRNYGYTF. The DNA of the CDR3 is TGCAGCGTTTTAGAGTTTGGTCAGGGGAGGAACTATGGCTACACCTTC.

The chain combines TRBV7-8 with TRBJ2-7; D is perhaps TRBD2 (6 bases). CDR3 length: 15 amino acids. Trimming left V 8 bases short and J 4 bases short, with 21 bases between. CDR1 and CDR2 from the germline V gene are SGHVS and FQNEAQ. Written as DNA, the CDR3 is TGTGCCAGCCAGTCGGAGCTAGCGCCTTTTTACGAGCAGTACGTC. It yields the protein CASQSELAPFYEQYV.

This clone appeared a single time. This chain joins TRBV7-9 and TRBJ1-4, with D unresolved. The CDR3 spans 15 residues. Germline loops: CDR1 SEHNR, CDR2 FQNEAQ (reference sequence). Trimming removed 5 bases at V and 0 bases at J, with 10 bases between. CDR3 residues: CASSPPGTTNEKLFF. In DNA form, the CDR3 reads TGTGCCAGCAGCCCCCCGGGGACAACTAATGAAAAACTGTTTTTT.

The chain employs TRBV6-1 and TRBJ1-5; 9 nucleotides align to TRBD1. V lost 3 bases to trimming and J lost 5 bases; unmatched junction nucleotides: 11. The CDR3 is 17 amino acids. The germline V gene has CDR1 MNHNS and CDR2 SASEGT. This chain's CDR3 is CASSESFGTGSDQPQHF. CDR3 bases: TGTGCCAGCAGTGAGTCCTTTGGGACAGGGAGCGATCAGCCCCAGCATTTT.

This clone was seen a single time. The gene calls are TRBV9 and TRBJ2-1, with 7 positions matching TRBD2. The CDR3 loop spans 15 amino acids. Trimming at V came to 4 bases and at J to 7 bases, leaving 11 bases not matched to a gene. Germline V gene lookup returns CDR1 SGDLS and CDR2 YYNGEE. The CDR3 protein is CASSWEGGAKNEQFF. As DNA, the CDR3 is TGTGCCAGCAGCTGGGAGGGAGGAGCGAAAAATGAGCAGTTCTTC.

In its sample, this clone was seen a few times. This sequence joins TRBV29-1 and TRBJ1-2, with no clear D. Trimming shortened V by 7 bases and J by 3 bases, and 3 bases separated the two germline ends. CDR3 length: 9 residues. Germline V gives CDR1 SQVTM, CDR2 ANQGSEA. The CDR3 here is CSGDYGYTF. The CDR3 nucleotides read TGCAGCGGGGACTATGGCTACACCTTC.

This chain joins TRBV2 and TRBJ1-1; maybe TRBD1 (6 bases). The germline CDR1 and CDR2 sequences are SNHLY and FYNNEI. V lost 4 bases, J lost 5 bases, and 11 bases lay in between. The CDR3 covers 13 residues. CDR3: CASSGGARTEAFF. The CDR3 region has the DNA TGTGCCAGCAGTGGGGGGGCGCGAACTGAAGCTTTCTTT.

The chain employs TRBV13 and TRBJ1-1; maybe TRBD1 (6 bases). The germline V and J ends were trimmed by 4 bases and 0 bases, with 27 bases remaining between them. This CDR3 has 20 residues. Germline V gene sequence: CDR1 PRHDT, CDR2 FYEKMQ (reference sequence). DNA for the CDR3: TGTGCCAGCAGCTCCCCTTGGGGGGGCGCCGAGGTTCTGGTGAACACTGAAGCTTTCTTT. Residues: CASSSPWGGAEVLVNTEAFF.

This clone is labeled as medium-sized. The rearrangement links TRBV28 to TRBJ1-5; 8 bases align to TRBD1. Trimming at V came to 3 bases and at J to 7 bases, leaving 5 bases not matched to a gene. Germline CDR1 and CDR2: MDHEN and SYDVKM. The CDR3 length is 14 residues. The CDR3 DNA sequence: TGTGCCAGCAGTTTCGGACAGGGCTACCAGCCCCAGCATTTT. Residues: CASSFGQGYQPQHF.

The rearrangement links TRBV19 to TRBJ2-7; 11 positions agree with TRBD2. Germline V gene data show CDR1 as LNHDA and CDR2 as SQIVND (reference sequence). The CDR3 has 16 residues. Trimming at V came to 7 bases and at J to 2 bases, leaving 10 bases not matched to a gene. CDR3 residues: CASTIGGGLAAYEQYF. As DNA, the CDR3 is TGTGCCAGTACCATCGGCGGGGGACTAGCGGCCTACGAGCAGTACTTC. The entire variable domain, with the rest obtained from reference TRBV19 and TRBJ2-7, is as follows: DGGITQSPKYLFRKEGQNVTLSCEQNLNHDAMYWYRQDPGQGLRLIYYSQIVNDFQKGDIAEGYSVSREKKESFPLTVTSAQKNPTAFYLCASTIGGGLAAYEQYFGPGTRLTVT.

The rearrangement links TRBV6-6 to TRBJ2-3; D remains unclear. Germline V gives CDR1 MNHNY, CDR2 SVGAGI (reference sequence). Trimming removed 5 bases at V and 6 bases at J, with 9 bases between. The CDR3 runs to 12 residues. The CDR3 protein is CASSHGSDTQYF. The CDR3, as DNA: TGTGCCAGCAGTCACGGTTCCGATACGCAGTATTTT.

This sequence joins TRBV6-5 and TRBJ1-1; 9 bases are a match to TRBD1. CDR1 is MNHEY, CDR2 SVGAGI, per germline. CDR3 length equals 15 residues. V dropped 4 bases and J dropped 10; count of bases not matched to a gene: 13. CDR3 in amino acids: CASSSDGQGMRGAFF. The CDR3 DNA follows: TGTGCCAGCAGTTCCGACGGACAGGGGATGAGGGGAGCTTTCTTT.

The J gene is TRBJ2-3, the V gene TRBV27, with 9 bases matching TRBD2. This CDR3 contains 18 residues. After removal of 1 base from V and 1 base from J, the junction contained 9 bases not matched to a gene. Germline loops: CDR1 MNHEY, CDR2 SMNVEV (reference sequence). The CDR3 is CASSLYSWTSDGTDTQYF. Written as DNA, the CDR3 is TGTGCCAGCAGTTTATACTCGTGGACTAGCGATGGCACAGATACGCAGTATTTT.

The V call is TRBV4-2, the J call TRBJ2-3; no firm D call. Trimming removed 0 bases at V and 8 bases at J, with 12 bases between. CDR1 and CDR2 from the germline V gene are LGHNA and YNFKEQ. CDR3 size: 14 residues. The CDR3 sequence is CASSQDEQVGTQYF. CDR3 DNA: TGTGCCAGCAGCCAAGATGAGCAAGTGGGTACGCAGTATTTT.

The chain is built from TRBV10-3 and TRBJ2-2; perhaps D is TRBD1 or TRBD2 (5 bases each). The CDR3 covers 14 residues. Germline CDR1 ENHRY, CDR2 SYGVKD. V lost 3 bases to trimming and J lost 5 bases, with 10 bases between them. The CDR3 DNA reads as TGTGCCATCAGTGACCGGGACGAGACCGGGGAGCTGTTTTTT. It yields the protein CAISDRDETGELFF.

This clone was picked up one time. The rearrangement joins TRBV7-9 to TRBJ2-2; 11 bases align to TRBD2. CDR3 length: 16 residues. V shed 5 bases, J shed 5 bases, and the junction held 7 bases outside the gene matches. Germline V gene sequence: CDR1 SEHNR, CDR2 FQNEAQ (reference sequence). The CDR3: CASSPRLAGTTGELFF. The CDR3 DNA reads as TGTGCCAGCAGCCCCAGACTAGCGGGAACAACCGGGGAGCTGTTTTTT.